Shown below are 31 T cell receptor beta chains from a single sample sequenced in a study of blood T cell repertoires in COVID-19. Assay used: immunoSEQ multiplex PCR; TCRdb lists only in-frame clones, some missing. The sample has some 89,000 clones; roughly 89% are singletons. Sequenced material: peripheral blood. The receptors here all came from a human donor in a cohort sampled during active COVID-19.

This clone was counted a single time. The chain carries TRBV4-1 and TRBJ1-1; TRBD1 matches at 9 bases. Per the germline V gene, CDR1 is MGHRA and CDR2 is YSYEKL. The trim removed 0 bases at V and 0 bases at J, leaving 14 bases unmatched. The CDR3 is 20 amino acids. The CDR3 bases are TGCGCCAGCAGCCAAGATACTTTGACAGGGGGGAGAATAATGAACACTGAAGCTTTCTTT. Amino acids: CASSQDTLTGGRIMNTEAFF.

This rearrangement joins TRBV12-3 or TRBV12-4 to TRBJ1-5, with TRBD1 matching over 8 bases. The V gene end was trimmed by 8 bases and the J gene end by 7 bases; junction bases not matched to a gene: 7. The CDR3 extends over 13 amino acids. The CDR3 sequence: CASDHRGGQPQHF. The CDR3, as DNA: TGTGCCAGCGACCACAGGGGGGGCCAGCCCCAGCATTTT.

The count of this clone is one. The chain carries TRBV19 and TRBJ2-2, with a weak D call TRBD1 (6 bases). From germline, CDR1 is LNHDA and CDR2 SQIVND (reference sequence). There are 16 residues in the CDR3. Trimming pared 1 base from V and 1 base from J, leaving 10 bases between. In nucleotides, the CDR3 is TGTGCCAGTAGTATAGGGGCAGGGGTGAACACCGGGGAGCTGTTTTTT. Protein product: CASSIGAGVNTGELFF.

The chain is built from TRBV25-1 and TRBJ2-1, with D maybe TRBD1 (6 bases). This CDR3 contains 16 residues. Trimming stripped 4 bases from V and 0 bases from J, with 13 bases between. From germline, CDR1 is MGHDK and CDR2 SYGVNS. The CDR3 DNA follows: TGTGCCAGCAGTGCTCGCGCAGGGGACTCCTACAATGAGCAGTTCTTC. Translated, it gives CASSARAGDSYNEQFF. The full variable domain, in which reference TRBV25-1 and TRBJ2-1 provide the parts outside the CDR3, is EADIYQTPRYLVIGTGKKITLECSQTMGHDKMYWYQQDPGMELHLIHYSYGVNSTEKGDLSSESTVSRIRTEHFPLTLESARPSHTSQYLCASSARAGDSYNEQFFGPGTRLTVL.

The V call is TRBV21-1, the J call TRBJ2-2; TRBD2, as called in the table, went unchecked against the DNA. TRBV21-1 is noted as a pseudogene. The CDR3 runs 15 residues. This CDR3 reads CASSNSIANTGELFF. The CDR3 DNA is TGTGCCAGCAGCAATTCTATCGCGAACACCGGGGAGCTGTTTTTT.

The table lists this clone with a few counts. The chain carries TRBV3-1 (or the pseudogene TRBV3-2) and TRBJ1-1; possible D gene TRBD1, 6 bases. Germline CDR1 LGHDT, CDR2 YNNKEL (reference sequence). The CDR3 totals 13 residues. Trimming pared 2 bases from V and 6 bases from J, leaving 10 bases between. The CDR3 DNA sequence: TGTGCCAGCAGCCAACGCGCAGGGGCTGAAGCTTTCTTT. Its protein is CASSQRAGAEAFF.

The chain is built from TRBV7-6 and TRBJ2-1; 10 bases match TRBD2. The CDR3 runs 18 residues. The germline V gene encodes CDR1 SGHVS and CDR2 FNYEAQ. The J segment lost 5 bases and the V segment lost 6 bases, leaving 16 bases of the junction unmatched. The CDR3 coding sequence is TGTGCCAGCAGTCGCGTGGGGATGACTAGCGGGTGGGACAATGAGCAGTTCTTC. Protein: CASSRVGMTSGWDNEQFF.

The gene calls are TRBV11-3 and TRBJ1-2, with D possibly being TRBD1 (5 bases). Deletions cut 0 bases from V and 6 bases from J, with 14 bases between. The CDR3 covers 15 residues. Germline CDR1 is SGHNT and CDR2 is YENEEA. Here the CDR3 DNA reads TGTGCCAGCAGCTTAGACCCCCCGGGGGGTGATGGCTACACCTTC. Its translation: CASSLDPPGGDGYTF.

This clone was seen a single time. The chain carries TRBV5-6 and TRBJ1-6, with unresolved D. The CDR3 totals 14 residues. Germline CDR1 SGHDT, CDR2 YYEEEE. Deletions cut 2 bases from V and 7 bases from J, with 10 bases between. DNA for the CDR3: TGTGCCAGCAGCTTAGACTCGTGGAATTCACCCCTCCACTTT. Translating it yields CASSLDSWNSPLHF.

The rearrangement uses TRBV6-6 and TRBJ2-1, with 11 nucleotides matching TRBD2. CDR3 length: 16 residues. Germline CDR1 and CDR2: MNHNY and SVGAGI (reference sequence). V lost 2 bases and J lost 4; bases outside the gene matches: 4. The CDR3 DNA sequence: TGTGCCAGCAGTTACCTCGGGACTAGCGGTTACAATGAGCAGTTCTTC. Translation: CASSYLGTSGYNEQFF.

CDR3: CASSIGNYNEQFF. CDR3 nucleotide sequence: TGTGCCAGTAGTATTGGCAACTACAATGAGCAGTTCTTC. This chain links TRBV19 with TRBJ2-1; D is unclear. The CDR3 runs 13 residues. Per the germline V gene, CDR1 is LNHDA and CDR2 is SQIVND (reference sequence). With 3 bases removed from V and 3 bases from J, the gap between germline ends came to 6 bases.

The gene calls are TRBV30 and TRBJ1-1; TRBD1 might be the D (6 bases). Germline V gives CDR1 GTSNPN, CDR2 SVGIG (reference sequence). V shed 4 bases and J shed 8 bases, with 14 bases lying between them. The CDR3 totals 12 residues. CDR3 nucleotides: TGTGCCTGGAATCTGGGGACACCAGAAGCTTTCTTT. Translating gives CAWNLGTPEAFF. Based on the CDR3 plus reference TRBV30 and TRBJ1-1, the full variable domain is SQTIHQWPATLVQPVGSPLSLECTVEGTSNPNLYWYRQAAGRGLQLLFYSVGIGQISSEVPQNLSASRPQDRQFILSSKKLLLSDSGFYLCAWNLGTPEAFFGQGTRLTVV.

The chain carries TRBV5-6 and TRBJ1-4; D call uncertain. The germline V gene encodes CDR1 SGHDT and CDR2 YYEEEE. The CDR3 is 14 residues long. Trimming removed 0 bases from V and 5 bases from J, with 8 bases in between. The CDR3, as DNA: TGTGCCAGCAGCTTGGAGGGAGTGAATGAAAAACTGTTTTTT. Its protein product is CASSLEGVNEKLFF.

Here the CDR3 reads CASTPGRGTDTQYF. CDR3 in DNA: TGTGCCAGCACTCCCGGGAGGGGAACAGATACGCAGTATTTT. J is TRBJ2-3 and V is TRBV5-4; 8 bases are shared with TRBD2. CDR3 length: 14 amino acids. Trimming at V came to 6 bases and at J to 3 bases, leaving 6 bases not matched to a gene. CDR1 is SGHNT, CDR2 YYREEE, per germline (reference sequence).

V is TRBV19 and J is TRBJ1-1, with a possible D match to TRBD1 (6 bases). The CDR3 loop spans 18 amino acids. Trimming stripped 1 base from V and 4 bases from J, with 22 bases between. The germline V gene has CDR1 LNHDA and CDR2 SQIVND (reference sequence). The CDR3 DNA reads as TGTGCCAGTAGTATAGGGGCCAGGGGTTTAGGGTATTTCACTGAAGCTTTCTTT. Encoded protein: CASSIGARGLGYFTEAFF.

CDR3 sequence reads: CASSLVGGVAKNIQYF. In DNA, the CDR3 is TGTGCCAGCAGCTTAGTCGGGGGGGTAGCCAAAAACATTCAGTACTTC. The gene calls are TRBV7-2 and TRBJ2-4; TRBD2 agrees at 8 bases. The V gene end was trimmed by 1 base and the J gene end by 0 bases; junction bases not matched to a gene: 2. Germline CDR1 reads SGHTA; CDR2 reads FQGNSA. This CDR3 has 16 amino acids.

The chain recombines TRBV4-1 with TRBJ2-5, with 7 nucleotides matching TRBD1. J was trimmed by 5 bases and V by 4 bases; bases with no gene match: 10. CDR1 and CDR2 from the germline V gene are MGHRA and YSYEKL. The CDR3 runs to 15 residues. The DNA for the CDR3 is TGCGCCAGCAGCCGTATCGGGACAGCTAGGGAGACCCAGTACTTC. Its protein is CASSRIGTARETQYF.

There are a few counts of this clone. The J gene is TRBJ1-4, the V gene TRBV6-1; possibly TRBD1 for D (6 bases). The germline V gene has CDR1 MNHNS and CDR2 SASEGT. Deletions cut 1 base from V and 0 bases from J, with 9 bases between. The CDR3 length is 16 residues. The CDR3 DNA reads as TGTGCCAGCAGTGAAGGGGCAGGGGCAACTAATGAAAAACTGTTTTTT. This sequence encodes CASSEGAGATNEKLFF.

The chain links TRBV5-1 to TRBJ2-2, with 8 bases aligning to TRBD1. The V gene end was trimmed by 0 bases and the J gene end by 3 bases; junction bases not matched to a gene: 7. Germline V gene sequence: CDR1 SGHRS, CDR2 YFSETQ. The CDR3 extends over 17 amino acids. Written as DNA, the CDR3 is TGCGCCAGCAGCTTGGGACCTCAGGGGGCCCACACCGGGGAGCTGTTTTTT. The encoded protein is CASSLGPQGAHTGELFF.

The chain joins TRBV19 to TRBJ2-1; D gene ambiguous. V lost 4 bases to trimming and J lost 5 bases, with 18 bases between them. From germline, CDR1 is LNHDA and CDR2 SQIVND (reference sequence). The CDR3 is made up of 16 amino acids. The CDR3 is CASSTPFTRINNEQFF. CDR3 sequence (DNA): TGTGCCAGTAGTACACCCTTCACGAGAATAAACAATGAGCAGTTCTTC.

The rearrangement uses TRBV5-1 and TRBJ2-1; weak D call: TRBD2 (6 bases). The V gene's germline CDR1 is SGHRS and CDR2 YFSETQ. Trimming took 0 bases from V and 7 from J, leaving 14 bases between them. The CDR3 runs 15 residues. CDR3 region: CASSLGARGANEQFF. In DNA form, the CDR3 reads TGCGCCAGCAGCTTGGGCGCGCGGGGCGCGAATGAGCAGTTCTTC.

The V and J genes are TRBV19 and TRBJ2-1, with 9 bases aligning to TRBD2. Trimming cost V 3 bases and J 0 bases; bases outside gene matches: 6. Germline lookup yields CDR1 LNHDA and CDR2 SQIVND (reference sequence). The CDR3 is 17 amino acids. The CDR3 DNA is TGTGCCAGTAGTATTGGGGTAGCGGGAGCCTCCTACAATGAGCAGTTCTTC. This translates into CASSIGVAGASYNEQFF.

The count of this clone is one. J is TRBJ1-1 and V is TRBV27; possibly TRBD1 for D (5 bases). The germline gives CDR1 MNHEY, CDR2 SMNVEV (reference sequence). V was clipped by 2 bases and J by 4 bases, with 14 bases between them. The CDR3 sequence is 15 residues long. In nucleotides, the CDR3 is TGTGCCAGCAGTTTAGGGGCTAGTTCGGGCACTGAAGCTTTCTTT. Residues: CASSLGASSGTEAFF.

This clone was observed a handful of times. The genes are TRBV6-5 and TRBJ1-5, with 9 bases fitting TRBD1. V shed 7 bases and J 4 bases; nucleotides not matched to a gene: 5. Germline assignment: CDR1 MNHEY and CDR2 SVGAGI. There are 14 residues in the CDR3. The CDR3 protein is CASKPGTGNQPQHF. In DNA form, the CDR3 reads TGTGCCAGCAAACCTGGGACAGGGAATCAGCCCCAGCATTTT.

V is TRBV19 and J is TRBJ1-1, with 8 bases that match TRBD1. The junction had 6 bases not matched to a gene; V was cut back by 5 bases and J by 1 base. The CDR3 spans 15 residues. In germline, CDR1 is LNHDA, CDR2 SQIVND (reference sequence). CDR3 DNA sequence: TGTGCCAGTAGTTTCGACAGGGGAAAGAACACTGAAGCTTTCTTT. Translation gives CASSFDRGKNTEAFF.

V and J are TRBV10-3 and TRBJ2-7; TRBD1 agrees at 10 bases. From germline, CDR1 is ENHRY and CDR2 SYGVKD. J gave up 4 bases and V 11 bases, and 8 bases lay outside the gene matches. The CDR3 consists of 13 residues. CDR3 sequence (DNA): TGTGCCGTCTCCCCGGACAGGGGGTACGAGCAGTACTTC. It codes for CAVSPDRGYEQYF.

The chain links TRBV7-8 to TRBJ1-2; no definite D call. The germline V and J ends were trimmed by 5 bases and 3 bases, with 16 bases remaining between them. The CDR3 runs to 15 residues. The germline V gene has CDR1 SGHVS and CDR2 FQNEAQ. The CDR3 loop reads CASSASLRVDYGYTF. Here the CDR3 DNA reads TGTGCCAGCAGCGCCTCTTTGAGGGTTGACTATGGCTACACCTTC. The whole variable domain, remainder taken from reference TRBV7-8 and TRBJ1-2, is GAGVSQSPRYKVAKRGQDVALRCDPISGHVSLFWYQQALGQGPEFLTYFQNEAQLDKSGLPSDRFFAERPEGSVSTLKIQRTQQEDSAVYLCASSASLRVDYGYTFGSGTRLTVV.

The chain carries TRBV27 and TRBJ1-1, with D uncertain. Germline loops: CDR1 MNHEY, CDR2 SMNVEV (reference sequence). V lost 7 bases, J lost 5 bases, and 5 bases lay in between. The CDR3 covers 10 residues. As DNA, the CDR3 is TGTGCCAGCACCGGGACTGAAGCTTTCTTT. Amino acid sequence: CASTGTEAFF.

The J gene is TRBJ2-3, the V gene TRBV6-5; maybe TRBD2 (6 bases). Germline V gene data show CDR1 as MNHEY and CDR2 as SVGAGI. Deletions cut 7 bases from V and 8 bases from J, with 22 bases between. CDR3 length: 15 amino acids. CDR3 residues: CASNGEWGSEGTQYF. CDR3 sequence (DNA): TGTGCCAGCAACGGGGAATGGGGTTCGGAGGGTACGCAGTATTTT.

This chain connects TRBV27 to TRBJ2-7, with a tentative D call TRBD2 (6 bases). Trimming removed 5 bases from V and 0 bases from J, with 17 bases in between. This CDR3 comprises 16 residues. From germline, CDR1 is MNHEY and CDR2 SMNVEV (reference sequence). CDR3 region: CASSPFVGGSSYEQYF. The CDR3 nucleotides read TGTGCCAGCAGTCCGTTCGTGGGGGGAAGCTCCTACGAGCAGTACTTC.

This chain links TRBV5-1 with TRBJ1-1; 7 bases line up with TRBD1. V lost 4 bases to trimming and J lost 0 bases; unmatched junction nucleotides: 6. This CDR3 is 15 amino acids long. CDR1 SGHRS and CDR2 YFSETQ come from the germline V gene. CDR3 nucleotides: TGCGCCAGCAGCAAGGGGGACAGACTGAACACTGAAGCTTTCTTT. Translated, it gives CASSKGDRLNTEAFF.